These 13 T cell receptor beta chains were all obtained from the same sample, sequenced in a study of T cell repertoires in cytomegalovirus infection. TCRdb analysed the reads with MiXCR anew, one entry per CDR3 protein. This sample has fewer than 350,000 distinct CDR3 sequences, with over 7.5% found just once. The specimen sequenced was PBMCs. These receptors originate from a human donor in good health (CMV status not recorded). Some clones in this sample may be carry-over from other donors' samples.

This clonotype has just a few counts. V gene TRBV25-1 combines with J gene TRBJ2-5; D gene uncertain. This CDR3 spans 14 amino acids. With 1 base removed from V and 5 bases from J, the gap between germline ends came to 11 bases. Germline V gene lookup returns CDR1 MGHDK and CDR2 SYGVNS. CDR3 sequence: CASSELGGVETQYF. CDR3 bases: TGTGCCAGCAGTGAATTAGGTGGTGTTGAGACCCAGTACTTC.

The rearrangement links TRBV12-3 or TRBV12-4 to TRBJ2-4, with 7 nucleotides matching TRBD1. V lost 4 bases to trimming and J lost 1 base; unmatched junction nucleotides: 10. CDR3 length equals 17 residues. The CDR3 is CASSSLAGGQAKNIQYF. CDR3 sequence (DNA): TGTGCCAGCAGTTCTCTGGCAGGGGGTCAGGCCAAAAACATTCAGTACTTC.

In this sample, this clonotype turned up a few times. The rearrangement joins TRBV28 to TRBJ2-7; D ambiguous. Trimming pared 6 bases from V and 3 bases from J, leaving 12 bases between. Germline V gene data show CDR1 as MDHEN and CDR2 as SYDVKM. This CDR3 region has 13 residues. CDR3 sequence reads: CASSQQTIYEQYF. CDR3 in DNA: TGTGCCAGCAGCCAACAGACAATCTACGAGCAGTACTTC.

The chain carries TRBV14 and TRBJ2-7, with D unclear. The CDR3 is 15 residues long. The V and J ends lost 1 base and 4 bases respectively, with 14 bases between them. Germline CDR1 and CDR2: SGHDN and FVKESK. This CDR3 reads CASSQVVAEVYEQYF. The DNA for the CDR3 is TGTGCCAGCAGCCAAGTAGTGGCAGAAGTTTACGAGCAGTACTTC.

This clonotype appeared a few times. The chain recombines TRBV2 with TRBJ2-1, with D maybe TRBD2 (6 bases). Germline V CDR1 and CDR2: SNHLY, FYNNEI. The V end was cut by 8 bases, the J end by 5 bases, with 16 bases between. This CDR3 comprises 14 residues. In DNA form, the CDR3 reads TGTGCCAGCTTCGATGGGACTTTGAACAATGAGCAGTTCTTC. Its protein is CASFDGTLNNEQFF.

This clonotype appeared many times. The J gene is TRBJ1-5, the V gene TRBV7-6; D not resolved. The germline V gene encodes CDR1 SGHVS and CDR2 FNYEAQ. Trimming pared 0 bases from V and 8 bases from J, leaving 8 bases between. The CDR3 contains 13 residues. CDR3 amino acids: CASSLAFGEPQHF. The CDR3 region has the DNA TGTGCCAGCAGCTTAGCGTTCGGAGAGCCCCAGCATTTT. Full variable domain (remainder filled in from reference TRBV7-6 and TRBJ1-5): GAGVSQSPRYKVTKRGQDVALRCDPISGHVSLYWYRQALGQGPEFLTYFNYEAQQDKSGLPNDRFSAERPEGSISTLTIQRTEQRDSAMYRCASSLAFGEPQHFGDGTRLSIL.

The genes are TRBV10-3 and TRBJ1-2; D unclear. The germline V gene encodes CDR1 ENHRY and CDR2 SYGVKD. V was cut by 1 base and J by 8 bases, with 5 bases left in between. CDR3 length: 11 amino acids. The CDR3 region has the DNA TGTGCCATCAGTGAGTTGGCAGGCTACACCTTC. Translated, it gives CAISELAGYTF.

The rearrangement uses TRBV2 and TRBJ2-5; 8 positions agree with TRBD1. This CDR3 has 14 residues. Trimming cost V 4 bases and J 13 bases; bases outside gene matches: 14. CDR1 and CDR2 from the germline V gene are SNHLY and FYNNEI. The CDR3 DNA reads as TGTGCCAGCAGTGGGACAGGGTCCACTTCGGCCCTGTACTTC. Its translation is CASSGTGSTSALYF.

This chain links TRBV12-3 or TRBV12-4 with TRBJ1-1; perhaps TRBD1 as D (5 bases). The ends were cut back, 1 base at V and 7 bases at J, with 13 bases in the middle. The CDR3 runs 14 residues. This chain's CDR3 is CASSLDRIKGEAFF. The CDR3 DNA reads as TGTGCCAGCAGTTTAGACAGGATAAAGGGTGAAGCTTTCTTT.

This clonotype was recorded a few times. The V call is TRBV27, the J call TRBJ1-3; D not certain. The CDR3 contains 18 residues. V was clipped by 2 bases and J by 4 bases, with 21 bases between them. CDR1 is MNHEY, CDR2 SMNVEV, per germline (reference sequence). CDR3 amino acids: CASSLKGVVLPEGNTIYF. The CDR3 coding sequence is TGTGCCAGCAGTTTAAAGGGAGTCGTCCTACCGGAGGGAAACACCATATATTTT.

At least ten counts were recorded for this clonotype. The J gene is TRBJ2-5, the V gene TRBV12-3 or TRBV12-4, with no clear D. The length of the CDR3 is 12 residues. Trimming took 5 bases from V and 6 from J, leaving 10 bases between them. The CDR3, as DNA: TGTGCCAGCAGTGACGCAGCGAAGACCCAGTACTTC. It is translated as CASSDAAKTQYF.

The table lists this clonotype with many counts. The chain uses TRBV12-3 or TRBV12-4 and TRBJ2-7; 8 bases are shared with TRBD1. With 5 bases clipped from V and 3 bases from J, the junction kept 9 bases outside the gene matches. The CDR3 covers 15 residues. The CDR3 is CASSPTGTGYYEQYF. For the CDR3, the DNA is TGTGCCAGCAGTCCAACCGGGACAGGCTACTACGAGCAGTACTTC.

This clonotype was detected only a few times. The V and J genes are TRBV4-3 and TRBJ2-1; 7 bases agree with TRBD1. Germline V gives CDR1 LGHNA, CDR2 YSLEER. Germline trimming cut 5 bases from V and 8 bases from J; bases unmatched to any gene: 9. This CDR3 contains 14 residues. CDR3 DNA sequence: TGCGCCAGCAGCTCCCGGACAGGACGAGATGAGCAGTTCTTC. The encoded protein is CASSSRTGRDEQFF.